This is a list of T cell receptor beta chains from one sample in a study of blood T cell repertoires in COVID-19. Generated by immunoSEQ multiplex PCR, the TCRdb table keeps only in-frame clones and is missing some. The table records about 64,000 clones, approximately 84% of them present only once. The sample comprised peripheral blood. These receptors were obtained from a man aged 45-65 years with active COVID-19. Both conserved end residues are part of each CDR3. The D gene is left open where the match is weak. Size is stated for part of the rows, as once, few or many counts, or as a class when the clone is expanded.

length	J	size	D	V	DNA	CDR3
15	TRBJ2-1	few	NA	TRBV7-2	TGTGCCAGCAGCGCCGTAAAGAGCTCCTACAATGAGCAGTTCTTC	CASSAVKSSYNEQFF
11	TRBJ1-2	NA	NA	TRBV20-1	TGCAGTGCTCTCTGGACAACTGGCTACACCTTC	CSALWTTGYTF
15	TRBJ2-7	NA	TRBD2	TRBV28	TGTGCCAGCAGTGCTAGCGGGGAGGGGGCCTACGAGCAGTACTTC	CASSASGEGAYEQYF
13	TRBJ2-1	NA	TRBD2	TRBV11-3	TGTGCCAGCAGGGGCGGGGGGAACAATGAGCAGTTCTTC	CASRGGGNNEQFF
14	TRBJ2-7	NA	NA	TRBV3-1/TRBV3-2	TGTGCCAGCAGCCAAGGGACTAACTCCTACGAGCAGTACTTC	CASSQGTNSYEQYF
13	TRBJ2-2	NA	NA	TRBV3-1/TRBV3-2	TGTGCCAGCAGCCCACAGGGTACCGGGGAGCTGTTTTTT	CASSPQGTGELFF
16	TRBJ2-2	once	NA	TRBV7-9	TGTGCCAGCAGCTTAATCAGTGACGGAGGTTACGGGGAGCTGTTTTTT	CASSLISDGGYGELFF
13	TRBJ2-1	few	TRBD2	TRBV9	TGTGCCAGCAGCTCCGGGACTAACAATGAGCAGTTCTTC	CASSSGTNNEQFF
16	TRBJ1-1	NA	NA	TRBV7-8	TGTGCCAGCAGCTCCGACTTGAGAGGAGGGGAAACTGAAGCTTTCTTT	CASSSDLRGGETEAFF
16	TRBJ2-6	NA	NA	TRBV7-2	TGTGCCAGCAGCTTTGTCAGGTCCTCTGGGGCCAACGTCCTGACTTTC	CASSFVRSSGANVLTF
15	TRBJ2-4	NA	NA	TRBV4-3	TGCGCCAGCAGCCAAGATCACTCGGGAGCAGACATTCAGTACTTC	CASSQDHSGADIQYF
14	TRBJ2-3	NA	TRBD2	TRBV9	TGTGCCAGCAGCGTTGGGACTATGCCAGATACGCAGTATTTT	CASSVGTMPDTQYF
17	TRBJ2-7	NA	TRBD2	TRBV4-2	TGTGCCAGCAGCCGCGGACTAGCGGGAGCGGGATCCTACGAGCAGTACTTC	CASSRGLAGAGSYEQYF
16	TRBJ2-1	NA	NA	TRBV7-3	TGTGCCAGCAGCTTAGTCTTCACTTCGAATTACAATGAGCAGTTCTTC	CASSLVFTSNYNEQFF
13	TRBJ1-2	NA	NA	TRBV2	TGTGCCAGCAGTGAAAGGGGTCCCTATGGCTACACCTTC	CASSERGPYGYTF
16	TRBJ2-5	NA	NA	TRBV3-1/TRBV3-2	TGTGCCAGCAGCCAATTCCCGGGGGGCCAGGGGGAGACCCAGTACTTC	CASSQFPGGQGETQYF
13	TRBJ1-6	medium-sized	NA	TRBV11-2	TGTGCCAGCAGCTTAGGGAGTGGTTCACCCCTCCACTTT	CASSLGSGSPLHF
15	TRBJ2-2	NA	NA	TRBV24-1	TGTGCCACCAGCGGCAGCCCAGGGTATCCCGGGGAGCTGTTTTTT	CATSGSPGYPGELFF
13	TRBJ2-7	NA	TRBD2	TRBV11-2	TGTGCCAGCAGCTTAGATCCAAGCGGGAGGCAGTACTTC	CASSLDPSGRQYF
15	TRBJ2-3	NA	NA	TRBV6-5	TGTGCCAGCAGTTACTCGCGGGGAAAGGCAGATACGCAGTATTTT	CASSYSRGKADTQYF
14	TRBJ2-5	NA	TRBD2	TRBV2	TGTGCCAGCACCTTAGCGGGAGAGGGAGAGACCCAGTACTTC	CASTLAGEGETQYF
18	TRBJ2-1	NA	TRBD2	TRBV19	TGTGCCAGTAGCTTCAAGCCGGGACTAGCGGGAGTAGACAATGAGCAGTTCTTC	CASSFKPGLAGVDNEQFF
16	TRBJ2-1	NA	TRBD2	TRBV11-2	TGTGCCAGCAGCTTCCCTCGGGGACTAGCGGGTGATGAGCAGTTCTTC	CASSFPRGLAGDEQFF
16	TRBJ2-5	NA	TRBD2	TRBV4-2	TGTGCCAGCAGCCAAGGGCCAGCGGGAGCTAGAGAGACCCAGTACTTC	CASSQGPAGARETQYF
16	TRBJ1-5	once	NA	TRBV4-1	TGCGCCAGCAGCCAAGCAGCGGGGGATAGCAATCAGCCCCAGCATTTT	CASSQAAGDSNQPQHF
16	TRBJ2-3	NA	TRBD2	TRBV3-1/TRBV3-2	TGTGCCAGCAGCCAAGATTTTGCGGGGGGTACAGATACGCAGTATTTT	CASSQDFAGGTDTQYF
17	TRBJ2-1	NA	NA	TRBV18	TGTGCCAGCTCACCCCTGACCGGGACTGCCTCCTACAATGAGCAGTTCTTC	CASSPLTGTASYNEQFF
16	TRBJ1-2	NA	TRBD1	TRBV5-5	TGTGCCAGCAGCTTGGGACAGGGCAGTTTCAACTATGGCTACACCTTC	CASSLGQGSFNYGYTF
14	TRBJ1-2	few	NA	TRBV28	TGTGCCAGCAGCCCCGGAGGAGGTTTATGGAGCTACACCTTC	CASSPGGGLWSYTF
13	TRBJ2-7	NA	NA	TRBV10-3	TGTGCCATCAGTGTAATAGGGGGTTACGAGCAGTACTTC	CAISVIGGYEQYF
14	TRBJ2-5	NA	TRBD1	TRBV7-9	TGTGCCAGCTTGGGACAGGGGGGTCGAGAGACCCAGTACTTC	CASLGQGGRETQYF
14	TRBJ2-6	few	NA	TRBV10-3	TGTGCCATCAGTACAGGCTCTGGGGCCAACGTCCTGACTTTC	CAISTGSGANVLTF
11	TRBJ1-5	few	NA	TRBV28	TGTGCCAGCAGTTTTCTCCAGCCCCAGCATTTT	CASSFLQPQHF
15	TRBJ2-2	NA	NA	TRBV7-6	TGTGCCAGCAGCCCACAGAATACCCTCACCGGGGAGCTGTTTTTT	CASSPQNTLTGELFF
13	TRBJ2-7	NA	NA	TRBV7-9	TGTGCCAGCAGCCCCCCAAGGGGCTACGAGCAGTACTTC	CASSPPRGYEQYF
15	TRBJ1-5	NA	TRBD1	TRBV7-8	TGTGCCAGCAGCTTCGGAGGGGGCCAAAATCAGCCCCAGCATTTT	CASSFGGGQNQPQHF
13	TRBJ2-5	NA	NA	TRBV7-8	TGTGCCAGCCTTTCCCAGGGGCAAGAGACCCAGTACTTC	CASLSQGQETQYF
18	TRBJ2-6	NA	TRBD1	TRBV5-1	TGCGCCAGCAGCACCGCGGGTGACAGGGGCTCTGGGGCCAACGTCCTGACTTTC	CASSTAGDRGSGANVLTF
14	TRBJ2-3	NA	NA	TRBV15	TGTGCCACCAGCATAGACAGGTTCACAGATACGCAGTATTTT	CATSIDRFTDTQYF
14	TRBJ1-5	NA	NA	TRBV3-1/TRBV3-2	TGTGCCAGCAGCCCGCTCGGAGGTGGTGAACCCCAGCATTTT	CASSPLGGGEPQHF
16	TRBJ2-2	NA	NA	TRBV1	TGCACCAACCGGCACGGGGGGGGTATCAACACCGGGGAGCTGTTTTTT	CTNRHGGGINTGELFF
14	TRBJ2-1	NA	TRBD2	TRBV3-1/TRBV3-2	TGTGCCAGCAGCTTAGGGTTTCGGGGGGATGAGCAGTTCTTC	CASSLGFRGDEQFF
14	TRBJ2-1	NA	TRBD2	TRBV29-1	TGCAGCGTTGCTAGGACTAGTGCCTACAATGAGCAGTTCTTC	CSVARTSAYNEQFF
12	TRBJ2-7	NA	TRBD1	TRBV6-2/TRBV6-3	TGTGCCAGCAGCGGACAGGCCTACGAGCAGTACTTC	CASSGQAYEQYF
16	TRBJ1-4	NA	TRBD1	TRBV3-1/TRBV3-2	TGTGCCAGCAGCCAAGGGACGACAGGGACTAATGAAAAACTGTTTTTT	CASSQGTTGTNEKLFF
15	TRBJ2-1	NA	NA	TRBV2	TGTGCCAGCAGTGGGCCCACCGCGGATCGTAATGAGCAGTTCTTC	CASSGPTADRNEQFF
14	TRBJ2-7	NA	TRBD1	TRBV6-5	TGTGCCAGCAGTACGGGGACAGGGGCCTACGAGCAGTACTTC	CASSTGTGAYEQYF
13	TRBJ2-7	NA	NA	TRBV4-3	TGCGCCAGCAGCCCCTGGACTAAATACGAGCAGTACTTC	CASSPWTKYEQYF